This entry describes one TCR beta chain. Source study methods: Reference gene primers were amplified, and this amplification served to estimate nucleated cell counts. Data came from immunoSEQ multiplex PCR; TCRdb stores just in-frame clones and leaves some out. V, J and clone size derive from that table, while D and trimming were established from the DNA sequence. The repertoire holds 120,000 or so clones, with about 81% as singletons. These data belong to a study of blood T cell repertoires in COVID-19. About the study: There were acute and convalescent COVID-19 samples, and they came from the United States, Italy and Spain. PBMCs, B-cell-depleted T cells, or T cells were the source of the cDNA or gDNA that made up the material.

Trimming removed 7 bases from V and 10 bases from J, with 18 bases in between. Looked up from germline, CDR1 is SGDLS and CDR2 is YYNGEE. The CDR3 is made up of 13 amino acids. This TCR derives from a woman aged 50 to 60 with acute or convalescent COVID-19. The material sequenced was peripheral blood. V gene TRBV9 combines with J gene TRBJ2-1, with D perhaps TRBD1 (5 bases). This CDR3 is CASRSGPREEQFF. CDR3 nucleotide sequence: TGTGCCAGCCGCTCCGGGCCCAGGGAAGAGCAGTTCTTC.